This is a list of T cell receptor beta chains from one sample in a study of control samples from healthy donors and cancer patients. Sequencing was performed with immunoSEQ multiplex PCR; in TCRdb, only in-frame clones are kept and a portion is missing. The repertoire includes 65,000 to 95,000 clones, around 87% of them detected once, and 15% to 25% sits in the top ten. Sequences were obtained from blood. The source is a man in his fifties or sixties in good health. Both conserved end residues are part of each CDR3. D genes are given only for firm matches. The size entry is marked missing in some rows and otherwise reads once, few, many or a size class.

CDR3 DNA | CDR3 protein | D gene | V gene | clone size | J gene
TGTGCCAGTAGTTTCGAGACAGATATTAATGAAAAACTGTTTTTT | CASSFETDINEKLFF | - | TRBV19 | once | TRBJ1-4
TGTGCCACCAGCAGAGTCATTAATGCGAACACTGAAGCTTTCTTT | CATSRVINANTEAFF | - | TRBV15 | - | TRBJ1-1
TGTGCCACCAGGACAGGGCAAAGTAATTCACCCCTCCACTTT | CATRTGQSNSPLHF | TRBD1 | TRBV2 | - | TRBJ1-6
TGTGCCAGCAGCCCACAGGGGAAGGGGAACACTGAAGCTTTCTTT | CASSPQGKGNTEAFF | TRBD1 | TRBV7-2 | - | TRBJ1-1
TGTGCCAGCAGCTTGAAGGGCAATCAGCCCCAGCATTTT | CASSLKGNQPQHF | - | TRBV11-2 | - | TRBJ1-5
TGCGCCAGCAGCTTGGGGCAGGGGAACACCGGGGAGCTGTTTTTT | CASSLGQGNTGELFF | - | TRBV5-1 | - | TRBJ2-2
TGTGCCAGCAGCTTAGTAGGCAGGCACACCGGGGAGCTGTTTTTT | CASSLVGRHTGELFF | - | TRBV11-2 | - | TRBJ2-2
TGTGCCTGGAGTGTACTTTTGGGAGGAAATTCACCCCTCCACTTT | CAWSVLLGGNSPLHF | - | TRBV30 | - | TRBJ1-6
TGTGCCAGCAGCTTAGGCAGGGTGAACACTGAAGCTTTCTTT | CASSLGRVNTEAFF | - | TRBV7-8 | - | TRBJ1-1
TGTGCCAGCAGCGTAGGCGGTAGCGGGGGTGCAGATACGCAGTATTTT | CASSVGGSGGADTQYF | TRBD2 | TRBV9 | - | TRBJ2-3
TGTGCCAGCAGCGACAGGGGTCAGCCCCAGCATTTT | CASSDRGQPQHF | TRBD1 | TRBV5-4 | once | TRBJ1-5
TGTGCCAGCAGCCAAAACAGGGGCCCCTACGAGCAGTACTTC | CASSQNRGPYEQYF | TRBD1 | TRBV4-2 | - | TRBJ2-7
TGTGCCAGCAGCCTGGGTCAGAGGAGGCCAGATACGCAGTATTTT | CASSLGQRRPDTQYF | - | TRBV13 | - | TRBJ2-3
TGTGCCAGCAGCCAAGAACCCGTTTTACGAACCACTGAAGCTTTCTTT | CASSQEPVLRTTEAFF | - | TRBV3-1/TRBV3-2 | once | TRBJ1-1
TGTGCCAGCAGCCCCGACGGGAACTATGGCTACACCTTC | CASSPDGNYGYTF | - | TRBV28 | - | TRBJ1-2
TGTGCCACCAGTGGCCAGCAAGCTAACTATGGCTACACCTTC | CATSGQQANYGYTF | - | TRBV24-1 | once | TRBJ1-2
TGTGCCAGCAGTTTAATGGGGGGCAATCAGCCCCAGCATTTT | CASSLMGGNQPQHF | - | TRBV28 | - | TRBJ1-5